These 9 T cell receptor beta chains share one sample of origin, sequenced in a study of cytomegalovirus exposure and HLA in healthy donors. The primer mix had 60 Vbeta and 13 Jbeta primers. This table comes from immunoSEQ multiplex PCR, and its TCRdb copy is limited to in-frame clones, with some not included. The table records about 120,000 clones, roughly 9.9% of them present only once. Sequenced sample: PBMCs. These receptor sequences come from a man aged 25-45 years in good health and CMV-seronegative.

The J gene is TRBJ2-7, the V gene TRBV19; 12 bases are shared with TRBD1. Germline V gene sequence: CDR1 LNHDA, CDR2 SQIVND (reference sequence). The CDR3 has 13 residues. V was clipped by 10 bases and J by 6 bases; unmatched bases: 7. The CDR3 DNA reads as TGTGCCACCAGGGGACAGGGGGCCGGCGAGCAGTACTTC. It specifies CATRGQGAGEQYF.

This clone was detected only a few times. The rearrangement joins TRBV5-1 to TRBJ2-2, with 7 bases that match TRBD1. V was clipped by 3 bases and J by 7 bases; unmatched bases: 6. Germline V gives CDR1 SGHRS, CDR2 YFSETQ. The CDR3 contains 14 residues. CDR3 sequence reads: CASSSGQTVGELFF. The CDR3 DNA reads as TGCGCCAGCAGCTCGGGACAGACTGTCGGGGAGCTGTTTTTT.

This clone appeared a few times. The chain employs TRBV5-1 and TRBJ2-5, with 7 bases fitting TRBD1. Losses at the gene ends were 0 bases for V and 2 bases for J; bases not matched to a gene: 1. Germline V gene sequence: CDR1 SGHRS, CDR2 YFSETQ. CDR3 length: 14 residues. The CDR3 sequence is CASSLDRGQETQYF. In nucleotides, the CDR3 is TGCGCCAGCAGCTTGGACAGGGGACAAGAGACCCAGTACTTC.

The sample holds a few counts of this clone. This rearrangement joins TRBV7-2 to TRBJ2-5, with 8 bases fitting TRBD1. This CDR3 has 15 residues. CDR1 is SGHTA, CDR2 FQGNSA, per germline. The ends lost 4 bases at V and 2 bases at J; junction bases unmatched: 6. The CDR3, as DNA: TGTGCCAGCAGCTCATCGGGGACAGGTCAAGAGACCCAGTACTTC. Its translation: CASSSSGTGQETQYF.

CDR3 bases: TGTGCCTCCCACCCCGGACTAGCGGGAAATGTTGATACGCAGTATTTT. Translated, it gives CASHPGLAGNVDTQYF. The V and J genes are TRBV12-1 and TRBJ2-3; TRBD2 reflects the table's D call only, with no check against the DNA. TRBV12-1 is a recognized pseudogene. The CDR3 is made up of 16 amino acids.

This clone was observed a few times. The chain recombines TRBV11-2 with TRBJ2-3; 11 bases line up with TRBD2. In germline, CDR1 is SGHAT, CDR2 FQNNGV. The length of the CDR3 is 16 residues. Unmatched junction bases numbered 8, after V lost 4 bases and J lost 5 bases. The CDR3 loop is CASSYTRTSGRDTQYF. CDR3 coding DNA: TGTGCCAGCAGCTATACACGGACTAGCGGGCGAGATACGCAGTATTTT.

The chain carries TRBV6-5 and TRBJ2-7; 8 bases agree with TRBD1. CDR3 size: 15 residues. V lost 6 bases to trimming and J lost 2 bases; unmatched junction nucleotides: 9. From germline, CDR1 is MNHEY and CDR2 SVGAGI. CDR3 bases: TGTGCCAGCAGCCCGACAGGGGCAGACACCTACGAGCAGTACTTC. Protein product: CASSPTGADTYEQYF.

This clone has only a few counts. The chain employs TRBV25-1 and TRBJ1-2; a weak D match, TRBD1 (5 bases). This CDR3 region has 16 residues. Germline values: CDR1 MGHDK, CDR2 SYGVNS. Trimming removed 3 bases at V and 5 bases at J, with 19 bases between. The CDR3 DNA reads as TGTGCCAGCAGTGATTCTTGGGGGGGTCCAAGGTATGGCTACACCTTC. This sequence encodes CASSDSWGGPRYGYTF.

This clone was counted between two and nine times. The chain uses TRBV27 and TRBJ1-1; TRBD1 matches 7 bases. With 6 bases clipped from V and 5 bases from J, the junction kept 12 bases outside the gene matches. The CDR3 consists of 15 residues. Germline V gene lookup returns CDR1 MNHEY and CDR2 SMNVEV (reference sequence). The CDR3 reads CASRTPGQSNTEAFF. The CDR3, as DNA: TGTGCCAGCAGGACACCGGGACAGTCAAATACTGAAGCTTTCTTT.